This entry lists 27 T cell receptor beta chains sequenced from one sample in a study of T cell responses to AZD1222 COVID-19 vaccine. Some clones are missing from TCRdb's copy, which holds only in-frame ones; the method was immunoSEQ multiplex PCR. The sample has roughly 99,000 clones, approximately 91% seen once. The source was peripheral blood, collected 28 days after the second AZD1222 dose. These receptors all come from an adult who received the AZD1222 COVID-19 vaccine.

This clone was counted a single time. The rearrangement uses TRBV7-8 and TRBJ2-2; D could derive from TRBD1 or TRBD2 (5 bases each). This CDR3 region has 14 residues. The V gene lost 0 bases and the J gene lost 7 bases, with 9 bases spanning the gap. In germline, CDR1 is SGHVS, CDR2 FQNEAQ. CDR3 loop: CASSLAGTVGELFF. The DNA for the CDR3 is TGTGCCAGCAGCTTAGCAGGGACGGTCGGGGAGCTGTTTTTT. Supplemented by reference TRBV7-8 and TRBJ2-2, the full variable domain reads GAGVSQSPRYKVAKRGQDVALRCDPISGHVSLFWYQQALGQGPEFLTYFQNEAQLDKSGLPSDRFFAERPEGSVSTLKIQRTQQEDSAVYLCASSLAGTVGELFFGEGSRLTVL.

The rearrangement uses TRBV18 and TRBJ2-2; D gene uncertain. Germline V gene data show CDR1 as KGHSH and CDR2 as LQKENI. The V gene lost 3 bases and the J gene lost 6 bases, with 17 bases spanning the gap. The CDR3 runs 16 residues. This chain's CDR3 is CASSPRAPAGSGELFF. CDR3 DNA sequence: TGTGCCAGCTCACCTCGGGCGCCCGCCGGATCCGGGGAGCTGTTTTTT. The entire variable domain, with the rest obtained from reference TRBV18 and TRBJ2-2, is as follows: NAGVMQNPRHLVRRRGQEARLRCSPMKGHSHVYWYRQLPEEGLKFMVYLQKENIIDESGMPKERFSAEFPKEGPSILRIQQVVRGDSAAYFCASSPRAPAGSGELFFGEGSRLTVL.

V and J are TRBV29-1 and TRBJ1-1, with unresolved D. The germline CDR1 and CDR2 sequences are SQVTM and ANQGSEA. The CDR3 spans 15 residues. The V end lost 7 bases, the J end lost 1 base, and 19 bases lay between the germline ends. Here the CDR3 reads CSATPLAHANTEAFF. The CDR3 DNA is TGCAGCGCGACCCCCTTAGCGCACGCGAACACTGAAGCTTTCTTT.

The sample holds a few counts of this clone. CDR3 coding DNA: TGCGCCAGCAGCTTGGGTGGTATCTCTGGAAACACCATATATTTT. Its translation is CASSLGGISGNTIYF. The J gene is TRBJ1-3, the V gene TRBV5-1, with D unclear. V was trimmed by 0 bases and J by 0 bases, leaving 7 bases between them. Germline V gene sequence: CDR1 SGHRS, CDR2 YFSETQ. The CDR3 has 15 amino acids.

The chain recombines TRBV6-5 with TRBJ2-7, with 14 bases identical to TRBD2. This CDR3 contains 16 residues. The germline V gene encodes CDR1 MNHEY and CDR2 SVGAGI. J lost 2 bases, V lost 0 bases, and 0 bases had no gene match. CDR3: CASSYSGLAGAYEQYF. The CDR3 DNA follows: TGTGCCAGCAGTTACTCGGGACTAGCGGGGGCCTACGAGCAGTACTTC.

The chain couples TRBV24-1 to TRBJ2-3, with 12 bases fitting TRBD2. The V gene's germline CDR1 is KGHDR and CDR2 SFDVKD. The CDR3 has 17 residues. The V and J ends lost 3 bases and 3 bases, in that order; junction bases with no gene match: 6. Here the CDR3 DNA reads TGTGCCACCAGTGATATAAGCGGACTAGCGGGAACAGATACGCAGTATTTT. Translating it yields CATSDISGLAGTDTQYF.

This chain links TRBV19 with TRBJ2-7, with 8 bases lining up with TRBD1. CDR3 size: 14 residues. The germline CDR1 and CDR2 sequences are LNHDA and SQIVND (reference sequence). V gave up 5 bases and J gave up 1 base; unmatched junction bases: 4. CDR3: CASSVQGASYEQYF. Here the CDR3 DNA reads TGTGCCAGTAGTGTCCAGGGGGCGTCCTACGAGCAGTACTTC.

This chain links TRBV27 with TRBJ2-7; 11 bases are shared with TRBD2. CDR1 and CDR2 (germline): MNHEY, SMNVEV (reference sequence). The CDR3 loop spans 15 amino acids. After removal of 6 bases from V and 7 bases from J, the junction contained 11 bases not matched to a gene. The CDR3 DNA is TGTGCCAGCAGCCGCCTACTAGCGGGAGCGGATGAGCAGTACTTC. It translates to CASSRLLAGADEQYF.

The CDR3 sequence is CASSYPGSGGAHGYTF. The CDR3, as DNA: TGTGCCAGCAGTTACCCGGGGTCCGGGGGGGCTCATGGCTACACCTTC. This sequence joins TRBV6-5 and TRBJ1-2, with D tentatively TRBD1 (6 bases). There are 16 residues in the CDR3. V was cut by 2 bases and J by 6 bases, with 19 bases left in between. Germline V gene sequence: CDR1 MNHEY, CDR2 SVGAGI.

This rearrangement joins TRBV5-1 to TRBJ2-7; possibly TRBD2 for D (6 bases). This CDR3 spans 14 amino acids. From germline, CDR1 is SGHRS and CDR2 YFSETQ. V lost 2 bases to trimming and J lost 5 bases, with 14 bases between them. This CDR3 is CASSFRGKVDEQYF. For the CDR3, the DNA is TGCGCCAGCAGCTTCCGCGGGAAGGTCGACGAGCAGTACTTC.

Comment on this clone: It is unclear where the CDR3 begins or ends on the DNA, so no DNA is shown, and the CDR3 is as TCRdb lists it. The genes are TRBV12-1 and TRBJ2-1; the DNA was not compared with TRBD2, the D call given in the table. TRBV12-1 counts as a pseudogene. The CDR3 is 14 residues long, counting both termini. The CDR3 loop reads CASSFAAGNNEQFF.

The V gene is TRBV3-1 (or the pseudogene TRBV3-2), the J gene TRBJ2-7; 9 positions agree with TRBD2. Germline CDR1 reads LGHDT; CDR2 reads YNNKEL (reference sequence). The CDR3 runs to 16 residues. J gave up 4 bases and V 5 bases, and 12 bases lay outside the gene matches. The CDR3 sequence is CASSKIAGANPYEQYF. The CDR3 DNA reads TGTGCCAGCAGCAAAATAGCGGGAGCGAATCCGTACGAGCAGTACTTC.

The chain has TRBV28 and TRBJ2-7, with D unresolved. CDR3 size: 11 residues. The germline gives CDR1 MDHEN, CDR2 SYDVKM. Trimming cost V 5 bases and J 2 bases, with 4 bases left between them. This chain's CDR3 is CASSATYEQYF. DNA for the CDR3: TGTGCCAGCAGTGCGACCTACGAGCAGTACTTC.

V is TRBV4-1 and J is TRBJ2-4, with D unresolved. This CDR3 region has 15 residues. Germline CDR1 reads MGHRA; CDR2 reads YSYEKL. V was cut by 4 bases and J by 0 bases, with 10 bases left in between. The chain's CDR3 is CASSRVQLAKNIQYF. In DNA form, the CDR3 reads TGCGCCAGCAGCCGCGTACAGTTAGCCAAAAACATTCAGTACTTC.

V and J are TRBV4-2 and TRBJ1-2; tentatively, D is TRBD1 (6 bases). The CDR3 runs to 15 residues. Germline V gene lookup returns CDR1 LGHNA and CDR2 YNFKEQ. The V gene lost 1 base and the J gene lost 2 bases, with 11 bases spanning the gap. Here the CDR3 reads CASSQVSGVNYGYTF. Here the CDR3 DNA reads TGTGCCAGCAGCCAAGTCTCAGGGGTGAACTATGGCTACACCTTC.

V usage is TRBV29-1 and J usage is TRBJ2-2; 7 nucleotides align to TRBD2. Looked up from germline, CDR1 is SQVTM and CDR2 is ANQGSEA. V shed 4 bases, J shed 4 bases, and the junction held 9 bases outside the gene matches. This CDR3 region has 15 residues. CDR3 DNA sequence: TGCAGCGTTGTAGGTGCGGGAGCGATCACCGGGGAGCTGTTTTTT. This gives the protein CSVVGAGAITGELFF.

The rearrangement links TRBV19 to TRBJ2-7; the D gene is possibly TRBD1 (6 bases). Germline CDR1 and CDR2: LNHDA and SQIVND (reference sequence). The V and J ends lost 5 bases and 0 bases respectively, with 8 bases between them. The CDR3 runs 13 residues. CDR3 in amino acids: CASSQQGSYEQYF. CDR3 nucleotide sequence: TGTGCCAGTAGTCAACAGGGCTCCTACGAGCAGTACTTC.

The chain links TRBV6-5 to TRBJ1-2; no firm D call. V was trimmed by 7 bases and J by 0 bases, leaving 12 bases between them. This CDR3 region has 14 residues. CDR1 is MNHEY, CDR2 SVGAGI, per germline. The DNA for the CDR3 is TGTGCCAGCACCCAAGACGGATCTAACTATGGCTACACCTTC. Translating gives CASTQDGSNYGYTF.

The chain recombines TRBV6-5 with TRBJ2-3; TRBD2 agrees at 12 bases. The CDR3 sequence is 15 residues long. The V and J ends lost 6 bases and 2 bases, in that order; junction bases with no gene match: 3. Germline V gene lookup returns CDR1 MNHEY and CDR2 SVGAGI. The CDR3 loop is CASSGLAGITDTQYF. The CDR3 region has the DNA TGTGCCAGCAGCGGACTAGCGGGGATCACAGATACGCAGTATTTT.

The chain recombines TRBV7-2 with TRBJ2-1, with 8 positions matching TRBD2. V lost 5 bases to trimming and J lost 3 bases; unmatched junction nucleotides: 9. CDR3 size: 16 residues. Per the germline V gene, CDR1 is SGHTA and CDR2 is FQGNSA. The CDR3 DNA follows: TGTGCCAGCAGCGGAGAGGGGACTAGTTACTACAATGAGCAGTTCTTC. It specifies CASSGEGTSYYNEQFF.

This clone showed up just once. This chain joins TRBV7-8 and TRBJ1-4; D gene uncertain. CDR3 length equals 15 residues. Trimming shortened V by 5 bases and J by 2 bases, and 12 bases separated the two germline ends. Germline V CDR1 and CDR2: SGHVS, FQNEAQ. Written as DNA, the CDR3 is TGTGCCAGCAGCACCCGAGGCAGTACTAATGAAAAACTGTTTTTT. Amino acids: CASSTRGSTNEKLFF.

This chain uses TRBV10-1 with TRBJ2-7; D is perhaps TRBD2 (6 bases). The germline V gene has CDR1 WNHNN and CDR2 SYGVQD (reference sequence). V was trimmed by 6 bases and J by 4 bases, leaving 10 bases between them. The CDR3 is made up of 12 amino acids. CDR3 amino acids: CASSPGGYEQYF. As DNA, the CDR3 is TGCGCCAGCAGCCCCGGAGGGTACGAGCAGTACTTC.

CDR3 sequence (DNA): TGTGCCAGCACCTCGGTCGGGTCTGAAGCTTTCTTT. Protein: CASTSVGSEAFF. V usage is TRBV28 and J usage is TRBJ1-1, with D unclear. This CDR3 contains 12 residues. Germline assignment: CDR1 MDHEN and CDR2 SYDVKM. V was clipped by 7 bases and J by 6 bases, with 12 bases between them.

This chain uses TRBV24-1 with TRBJ2-1; the D gene is possibly TRBD1 (6 bases). The CDR3 is 11 residues long. CDR1 and CDR2 from the germline V gene are KGHDR and SFDVKD. V lost 4 bases and J lost 11, with 8 bases in between. This chain's CDR3 is CATSDWDKQFF. The CDR3, as DNA: TGTGCCACCAGTGACTGGGACAAGCAGTTCTTC.

This chain joins TRBV24-1 and TRBJ2-1; 14 bases line up with TRBD2. J was trimmed by 0 bases and V by 4 bases; bases with no gene match: 4. CDR3 size: 18 residues. Germline V gene sequence: CDR1 KGHDR, CDR2 SFDVKD. The CDR3: CATSDAGTSGSSYNEQFF. CDR3 DNA sequence: TGTGCCACCAGTGACGCCGGGACTAGCGGGAGCTCCTACAATGAGCAGTTCTTC.

The gene calls are TRBV3-1 (or the pseudogene TRBV3-2) and TRBJ2-7, with TRBD2 matching over 12 bases. Trimming cost V 1 base and J 6 bases; bases outside gene matches: 4. Germline lookup yields CDR1 LGHDT and CDR2 YNNKEL (reference sequence). The CDR3 runs to 15 residues. CDR3 DNA: TGTGCCAGCAGCCAAGGACTAGCGGGAGCATTCGAGCAGTACTTC. The encoded protein is CASSQGLAGAFEQYF.

The chain has TRBV5-1 and TRBJ1-2, with 8 bases that match TRBD1. This CDR3 contains 16 residues. Germline V CDR1 and CDR2: SGHRS, YFSETQ. With V trimmed by 0 bases and J by 7 bases, 11 bases remained unmatched. The CDR3 reads CASSLETKAGGFGYTF. DNA of the CDR3: TGCGCCAGCAGCTTGGAGACTAAGGCAGGGGGCTTTGGCTACACCTTC.